The rows below give T cell receptor beta chains drawn from one sample of a study of blood T cell repertoires in COVID-19. Assay: immunoSEQ multiplex PCR; the TCRdb copy retains only in-frame clones and omits some. This table has a few hundred thousand clones, around 84% appearing once. Sequenced input: peripheral blood. The receptors stem from a man aged 45 to 65 who had recovered from COVID-19. The CDR3 runs from the conserved cysteine through the conserved F or W. D genes are given only for firm matches. Only part of the rows carry a size: once, few, many, or a class if the clone is expanded.

d_call	v_call	j_call	clone_size	cdr3_nt	cdr3_aa
TRBD1	TRBV29-1	TRBJ1-1	.	TGCAGCGTTGTAGCACAGGGGAGGAACACTGAAGCTTTCTTT	CSVVAQGRNTEAFF
.	TRBV18	TRBJ2-3	.	TGTGCCAGCTCACCGTTTGGCGGGAGCACAGATACGCAGTATTTT	CASSPFGGSTDTQYF
.	TRBV6-1	TRBJ1-3	many	TGTGCCAGCAGTGAAAATGGGAGAACCTACCCTGGAAACACCATATATTTT	CASSENGRTYPGNTIYF
.	TRBV28	TRBJ2-7	few	TGTGCCAGCAGTCCATCTCGGTACGAGCAGTACTTC	CASSPSRYEQYF
TRBD2	TRBV29-1	TRBJ2-7	once	TGCAGCCCCTCAGCGGGGCCGACCTACGAGCAGTACTTC	CSPSAGPTYEQYF
TRBD2	TRBV27	TRBJ2-1	.	TGTGCCAGCTCCCGCCCCGGGACTAGCGGGATAGGGTTCAATGAGCAGTTCTTC	CASSRPGTSGIGFNEQFF
TRBD1	TRBV24-1	TRBJ2-5	.	TGTGCCACCAGTGACCCGGACAGGGGATTTGGTCAAGAGACCCAGTACTTC	CATSDPDRGFGQETQYF
.	TRBV3-1/TRBV3-2	TRBJ1-2	.	TGTGCCAGCAGCCCACGGAGGGTGAATGGCTACACCTTC	CASSPRRVNGYTF
TRBD1	TRBV7-2	TRBJ2-7	.	TGTGCCAGCAGCCCCCCAGGGGGCTACGAGCAGTACTTC	CASSPPGGYEQYF
.	TRBV28	TRBJ2-2	.	TGTGCCAGCAGTTTATCGGACACTCGCACCGGGGAGCTGTTTTTT	CASSLSDTRTGELFF
.	TRBV7-9	TRBJ2-1	.	TGTGCCAGCAGCTTGAGTAACAATGAGCAGTTCTTC	CASSLSNNEQFF